This T cell receptor (beta chain) came from a study of T cells in pancreatic ductal adenocarcinoma. Regarding the study as a whole: Unique clonotypes were around 8-fold more numerous in blood than in tumor. The resected pancreatic cancer cohort was biased toward the minority with early-stage disease. No significant tumor-blood clonality difference; means were about 0.1 and 0.07.

No neoadjuvant therapy was given to the selected pancreatic ductal adenocarcinoma patients before their surgery. For this clone: Its specificity is not known.

The CDR3 sequence is 17 residues long. After removal of 3 bases from V and 4 bases from J, the junction contained 8 bases not matched to a gene. The germline gives CDR1 LNHDA, CDR2 SQIVND (reference sequence). Measured with immunoSEQ multiplex PCR; TCRdb has only the in-frame clones, and not every one. Here the sample spans about 97,000 clones, around 96% being singletons. The J gene is TRBJ1-5, the V gene TRBV19; 11 bases fit TRBD1. The source of this sequence is a human donor with pancreatic ductal adenocarcinoma. Input material: PBMCs. CDR3 region: CASSIYRTGGGNQPQHF. The DNA of the CDR3 is TGTGCCAGTAGTATCTATCGGACAGGGGGCGGGAATCAGCCCCAGCATTTT.